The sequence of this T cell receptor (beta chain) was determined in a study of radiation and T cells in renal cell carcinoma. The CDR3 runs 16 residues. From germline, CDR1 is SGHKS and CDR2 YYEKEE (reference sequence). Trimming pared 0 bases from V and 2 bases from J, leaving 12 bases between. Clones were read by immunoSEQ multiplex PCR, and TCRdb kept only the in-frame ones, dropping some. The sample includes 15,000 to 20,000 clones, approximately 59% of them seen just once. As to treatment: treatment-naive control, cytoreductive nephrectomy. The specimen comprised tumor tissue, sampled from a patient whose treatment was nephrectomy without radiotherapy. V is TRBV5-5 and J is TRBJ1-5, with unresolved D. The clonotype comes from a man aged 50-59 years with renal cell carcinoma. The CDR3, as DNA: TGTGCCAGCAGCTTGGGCGGGAGTTTGGGCAATCAGCCCCAGCATTTT. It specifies CASSLGGSLGNQPQHF.